This TCR beta chain was found in a study of T cell responses to AZD1222 COVID-19 vaccine. Study as a whole: Pooling of second doses given at about 4 or about 12 weeks was done. Broader study findings: Unmutated variant regions are reportedly targeted by nearly half of spike-specific TCRs. White British donors predominated, females outnumbered males, and clonal diversity was possibly underestimated. The study identified only five or six AZD1222 recipients as seropositive at baseline.

The assay was immunoSEQ multiplex PCR, and TCRdb's table has in-frame clones only and misses some. This table has about 170,000 clones, approximately 88% appearing once. Of note for this clone: Its antigen is currently unknown.

V shed 4 bases and J shed 6 bases, with 10 bases lying between them. Germline CDR1 is LGHNA and CDR2 is YSLEER. This CDR3 comprises 13 residues. Material: peripheral blood, obtained on day 0 of AZD1222 vaccination. This chain uses TRBV4-3 with TRBJ2-1; D not resolved. The clonotype was recovered from an adult in good health. The CDR3 nucleotides read TGCGCCAGCAGCCCAGACTTCTTCAATGAGCAGTTCTTC. This sequence encodes CASSPDFFNEQFF.